This TCR beta chain comes out of a study of cytomegalovirus exposure and HLA in healthy donors. Study details: In a later analysis, it was reported that the 110 or so validation repertoires had been produced on the same platform as the 500 to 750 repertoires belonging to the first cohort.

Concerning this clone: What it recognizes is unknown.

Study-level findings and limits: Subsequent analysis of the 120 or so validation repertoires found a tendency for first-cohort TCR clusters to co-occur. The study labeled more than 150 TCR beta chains cytomegalovirus-associated. There were a few CMV-associated chains whose specificity for CMV antigens was confirmed in vitro.

The V and J ends lost 6 bases and 9 bases respectively, with 22 bases between them. The CDR3 has 15 amino acids. Germline V CDR1 and CDR2: MNHEY, SMNVEV (reference sequence). The method was immunoSEQ multiplex PCR; TCRdb's version includes in-frame clones alone and lacks a portion of them. The repertoire consists of about 76,000 clones, with 94% occurring once and the leading ten covering about 0.63%. V is TRBV27 and J is TRBJ2-3, with D maybe TRBD2 (5 bases). Sequenced input: PBMCs. The receptor comes from a woman younger than 35 in good health and CMV-seronegative. The CDR3 DNA reads as TGTGCCAGCAGCCCAGAACACGGGGTTCAGGAAACGCAGTATTTT. Translation: CASSPEHGVQETQYF.